What follows describes a single T cell receptor (beta chain). This sample is drawn from a study of OX40 agonist ivuxolimab in advanced cancers. Overall study context: Hepatocellular carcinoma, melanoma, renal cell or head and neck cancer affected the dose-escalation patients.

Trimming stripped 5 bases from V and 3 bases from J, with 18 bases between. The CDR3 totals 16 residues. From germline, CDR1 is SGHNT and CDR2 YENEEA. Only in-frame clones appear in the TCRdb table, and some are missing; sequencing was by immunoSEQ multiplex PCR. The profile shows around 26,000 clones, about 80% of them singletons. The clonotype comes from an adult with an advanced solid tumor such as melanoma, head and neck, liver or kidney cancer. This specimen was CD4+ or CD8+ T cells sorted from blood, taken in a trial of the OX40 agonist ivuxolimab. This chain connects TRBV11-3 to TRBJ2-3; the D gene is possibly TRBD2 (6 bases). The CDR3 reads CASSSVDRGKTDTQYF. For the CDR3, the DNA is TGTGCCAGCAGCAGCGTTGACCGGGGGAAAACAGATACGCAGTATTTT.